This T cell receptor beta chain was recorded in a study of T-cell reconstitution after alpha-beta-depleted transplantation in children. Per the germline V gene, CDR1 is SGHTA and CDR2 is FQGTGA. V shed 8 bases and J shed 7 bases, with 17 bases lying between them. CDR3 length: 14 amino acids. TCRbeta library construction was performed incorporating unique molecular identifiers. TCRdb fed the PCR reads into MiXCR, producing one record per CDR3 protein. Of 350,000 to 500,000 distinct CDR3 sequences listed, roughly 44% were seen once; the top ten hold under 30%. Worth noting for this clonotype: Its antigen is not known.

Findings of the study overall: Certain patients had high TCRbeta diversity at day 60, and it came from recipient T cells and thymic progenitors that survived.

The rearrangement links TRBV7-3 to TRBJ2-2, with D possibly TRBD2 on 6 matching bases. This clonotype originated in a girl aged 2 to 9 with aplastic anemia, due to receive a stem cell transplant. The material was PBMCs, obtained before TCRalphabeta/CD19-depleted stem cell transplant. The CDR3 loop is CASSRVGGVGELFF. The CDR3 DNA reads TGTGCCAGCTCACGTGTCGGGGGTGTCGGGGAGCTGTTTTTT.